What follows are 8 T cell receptor beta chains derived from one specimen sequenced in a study of graft-versus-host responses after intestinal transplantation. These receptors lack a known antigen. Method: immunoSEQ multiplex PCR; TCRdb's copy keeps in-frame clones and lacks some. The sample contains under 45,000 clones, approximately 95% of which appear only once. This specimen was unstimulated CD4+ T cells sorted from spleen or lymph node cells, taken before transplant. The receptors derive from a human donor who was the organ donor for an intestinal transplant.

V is TRBV6-1 and J is TRBJ1-4; no firm D call. This CDR3 is built from 15 residues. From germline, CDR1 is MNHNS and CDR2 SASEGT. V lost 6 bases, J lost 2 bases, and 13 bases lay in between. CDR3 DNA sequence: TGTGCCAGCAGAAGCCGTATCCGGACTAATGAAAAACTGTTTTTT. As protein: CASRSRIRTNEKLFF.

This chain uses TRBV6-6 with TRBJ2-3; D may be TRBD1 or TRBD2 (5 bases each). The CDR3 sequence is 16 residues long. The V gene lost 3 bases and the J gene lost 5 bases, with 18 bases spanning the gap. CDR1 is MNHNY and CDR2 is SVGAGI in the germline V gene (reference sequence). Here the CDR3 reads CASSYVVGRPIDTQYF. CDR3 nucleotide sequence: TGTGCCAGCAGTTATGTTGTGGGACGGCCCATAGATACGCAGTATTTT.

This clone was counted only a few times. This chain links TRBV4-3 with TRBJ1-6; perhaps TRBD1 as D (5 bases). The germline V and J ends were trimmed by 1 base and 9 bases, with 7 bases remaining between them. The CDR3 is made up of 13 amino acids. CDR1 is LGHNA, CDR2 YSLEER, per germline. The CDR3 sequence is CASSQVRGSPLHF. CDR3 bases: TGCGCCAGCAGCCAAGTAAGGGGTTCACCCCTCCACTTT.

The chain uses TRBV2 and TRBJ1-1; TRBD1 matches at 7 bases. CDR1 and CDR2 from the germline V gene are SNHLY and FYNNEI. The junction had 3 bases not matched to a gene; V was cut back by 5 bases and J by 0 bases. There are 14 residues in the CDR3. This CDR3 is CASSRQGLNTEAFF. CDR3 sequence (DNA): TGTGCCAGCAGTAGACAGGGACTGAACACTGAAGCTTTCTTT.

The V and J genes are TRBV28 and TRBJ1-6; no firm D call. With 2 bases removed from V and 9 bases from J, the gap between germline ends came to 8 bases. In germline, CDR1 is MDHEN, CDR2 SYDVKM. The CDR3 spans 13 residues. This CDR3 reads CASSLEGLSPLHF. In DNA, the CDR3 is TGTGCCAGCAGTTTAGAGGGCCTTTCACCCCTCCACTTT.

V usage is TRBV5-4 and J usage is TRBJ2-1; 11 bases are shared with TRBD2. The CDR3 extends over 15 amino acids. With V trimmed by 4 bases and J by 3 bases, 3 bases remained unmatched. Germline CDR1 reads SGHNT; CDR2 reads YYREEE (reference sequence). The CDR3 DNA is TGTGCCAGCAGCGCCGGGACTAGCGGCTACAATGAGCAGTTCTTC. Its protein is CASSAGTSGYNEQFF.

This chain connects TRBV7-8 to TRBJ2-2; 8 nucleotides line up with TRBD1. The length of the CDR3 is 14 residues. V dropped 4 bases and J dropped 7; count of bases not matched to a gene: 5. Germline CDR1 and CDR2: SGHVS and FQNEAQ. The CDR3 coding sequence is TGTGCCAGCAGCTCACTCGGACAGGGCGGGGAGCTGTTTTTT. The encoded protein is CASSSLGQGGELFF.

The rearrangement uses TRBV5-4 and TRBJ1-2; D is undetermined. The V gene's germline CDR1 is SGHNT and CDR2 YYREEE (reference sequence). V lost 1 base to trimming and J lost 6 bases, with 7 bases between them. The CDR3 consists of 12 residues. CDR3 DNA sequence: TGTGCCAGCAGCTTGTGGACGGATGGCTACACCTTC. It codes for CASSLWTDGYTF.